These 5 T cell receptor beta chains were all obtained from the same sample, sequenced in a study of T-cell reconstitution after alpha-beta-depleted transplantation in children. Unique molecular identifiers featured in how the TCRbeta library was prepared. One entry per CDR3 protein results from TCRdb running MiXCR on the PCR reads. The repertoire holds around 420,000 distinct CDR3 sequences, roughly 17% seen once, with 25% to 35% in the top ten. Sequencing was performed on PBMCs, mostly from graft donor cells, taken 360 days after TCRalphabeta/CD19-depleted stem cell transplant. Source of these receptors: a boy under two years old who had a stem cell transplant for Wiskott-Aldrich syndrome, so the T cells may come from the graft donor.

The rearrangement uses TRBV20-1 and TRBJ1-2; D is perhaps TRBD1 (6 bases). Germline values: CDR1 DFQATT, CDR2 SNEGSKA (reference sequence). This CDR3 region has 13 residues. V lost 5 bases to trimming and J lost 5 bases, with 15 bases between them. The CDR3, as DNA: TGCAGTGCTGGGAGACAGGCGAGATATGGCTACACCTTC. Protein: CSAGRQARYGYTF.

The chain recombines TRBV20-1 with TRBJ2-7; 7 positions match TRBD1. The CDR3 loop spans 14 amino acids. With 6 bases clipped from V and 7 bases from J, the junction kept 15 bases outside the gene matches. Germline assignment: CDR1 DFQATT and CDR2 SNEGSKA (reference sequence). The CDR3, as DNA: TGCAGTGCAAAGCGGACAGGACCATTCGGAGAGCAGTACTTC. It yields the protein CSAKRTGPFGEQYF.

This clonotype has more than one count but fewer than ten. V is TRBV7-6 and J is TRBJ2-3, with no clear D. The CDR3 length is 14 residues. V was cut by 4 bases and J by 2 bases, with 10 bases left in between. The germline gives CDR1 SGHVS, CDR2 FNYEAQ. In DNA, the CDR3 is TGTGCCAGCAGCTCCGGTCCTTACACAGATACGCAGTATTTT. This gives the protein CASSSGPYTDTQYF.

This clonotype was counted between two and nine times. The CDR3 here is CAISESGTGGSVEQYF. In DNA, the CDR3 is TGTGCCATCAGTGAGTCAGGGACAGGGGGCTCGGTCGAGCAGTACTTC. The genes are TRBV10-3 and TRBJ2-7; TRBD1 aligns across 12 bases. Trimming took 0 bases from V and 6 from J; bases not matched to a gene: 6. CDR3 length equals 16 residues. Germline CDR1 ENHRY, CDR2 SYGVKD.

The chain carries TRBV20-1 and TRBJ2-7; tentatively, D is TRBD2 (5 bases). The length of the CDR3 is 14 residues. CDR1 DFQATT and CDR2 SNEGSKA come from the germline V gene (reference sequence). V dropped 3 bases and J dropped 2 bases, with 14 bases sitting between them. The CDR3 coding sequence is TGCAGTGCTAGGCTCGACTACCCACCCTACGAGCAGTACTTC. Amino acids: CSARLDYPPYEQYF.